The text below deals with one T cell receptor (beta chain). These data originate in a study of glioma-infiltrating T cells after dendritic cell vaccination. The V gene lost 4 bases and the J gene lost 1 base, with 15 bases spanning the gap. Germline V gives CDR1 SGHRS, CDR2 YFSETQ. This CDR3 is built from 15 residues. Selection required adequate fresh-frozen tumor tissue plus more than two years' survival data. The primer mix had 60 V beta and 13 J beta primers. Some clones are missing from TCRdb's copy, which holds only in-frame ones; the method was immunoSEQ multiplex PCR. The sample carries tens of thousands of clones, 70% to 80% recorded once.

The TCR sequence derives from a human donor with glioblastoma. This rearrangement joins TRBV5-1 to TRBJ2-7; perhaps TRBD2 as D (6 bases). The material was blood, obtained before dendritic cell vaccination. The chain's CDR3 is CASSGGTFPSYEQYF. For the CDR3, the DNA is TGCGCCAGCAGCGGCGGGACTTTCCCATCCTACGAGCAGTACTTC.